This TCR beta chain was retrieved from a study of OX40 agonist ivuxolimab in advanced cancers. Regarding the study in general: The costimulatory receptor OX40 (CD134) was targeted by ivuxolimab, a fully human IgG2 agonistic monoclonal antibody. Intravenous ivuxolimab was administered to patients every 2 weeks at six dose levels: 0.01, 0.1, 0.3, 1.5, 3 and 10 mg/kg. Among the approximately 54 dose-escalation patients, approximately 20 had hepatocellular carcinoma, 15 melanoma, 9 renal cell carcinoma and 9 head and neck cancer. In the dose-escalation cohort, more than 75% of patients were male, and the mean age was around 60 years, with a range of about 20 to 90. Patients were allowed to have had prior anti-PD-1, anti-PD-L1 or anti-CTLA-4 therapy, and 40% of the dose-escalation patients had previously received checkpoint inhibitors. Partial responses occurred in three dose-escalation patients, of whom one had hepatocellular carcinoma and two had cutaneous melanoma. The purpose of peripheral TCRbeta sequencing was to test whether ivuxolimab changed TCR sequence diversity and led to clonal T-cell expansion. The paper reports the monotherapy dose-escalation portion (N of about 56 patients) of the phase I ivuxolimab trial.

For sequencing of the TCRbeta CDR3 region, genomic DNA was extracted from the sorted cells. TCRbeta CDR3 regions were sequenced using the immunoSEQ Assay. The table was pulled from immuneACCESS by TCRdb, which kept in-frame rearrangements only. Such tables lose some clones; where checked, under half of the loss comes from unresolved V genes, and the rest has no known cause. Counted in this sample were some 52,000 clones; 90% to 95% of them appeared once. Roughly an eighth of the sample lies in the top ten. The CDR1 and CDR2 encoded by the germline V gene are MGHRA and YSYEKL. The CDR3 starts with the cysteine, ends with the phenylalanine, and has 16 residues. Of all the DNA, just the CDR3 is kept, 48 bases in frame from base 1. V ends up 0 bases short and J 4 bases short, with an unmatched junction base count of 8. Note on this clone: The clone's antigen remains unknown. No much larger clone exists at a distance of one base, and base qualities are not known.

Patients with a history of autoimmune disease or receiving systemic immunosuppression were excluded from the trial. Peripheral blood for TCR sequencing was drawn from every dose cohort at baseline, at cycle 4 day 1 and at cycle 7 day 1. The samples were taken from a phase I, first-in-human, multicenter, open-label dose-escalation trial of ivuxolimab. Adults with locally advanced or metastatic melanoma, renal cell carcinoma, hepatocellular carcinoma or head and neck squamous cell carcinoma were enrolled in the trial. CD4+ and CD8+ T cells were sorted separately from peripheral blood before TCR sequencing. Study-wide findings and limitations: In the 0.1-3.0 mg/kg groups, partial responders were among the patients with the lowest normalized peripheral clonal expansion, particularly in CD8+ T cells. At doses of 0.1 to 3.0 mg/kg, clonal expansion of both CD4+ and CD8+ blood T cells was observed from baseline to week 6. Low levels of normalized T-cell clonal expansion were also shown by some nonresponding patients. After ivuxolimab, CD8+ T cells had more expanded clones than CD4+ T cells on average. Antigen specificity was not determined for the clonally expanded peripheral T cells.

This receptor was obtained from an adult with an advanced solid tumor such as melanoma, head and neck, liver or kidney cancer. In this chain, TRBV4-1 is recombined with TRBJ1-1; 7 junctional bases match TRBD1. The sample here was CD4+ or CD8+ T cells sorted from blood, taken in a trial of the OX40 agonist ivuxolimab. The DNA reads TGCGCCAGCAGCCAAGAGACAGGGTATGTCGGCACTGAAGCTTTCTTT. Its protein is CASSQETGYVGTEAFF.